This TCR beta chain was documented in a study of T cells after yellow fever vaccination. TCRdb passed the 5' RACE reads through MiXCR, listing each CDR3 protein once. Altogether 350,000 or so distinct CDR3 sequences are present, roughly 8% being singletons, with the ten largest covering approximately 15%. This CDR3 comprises 16 residues. From germline, CDR1 is SGHTA and CDR2 FQGNSA. Trimming removed 5 bases from V and 4 bases from J, with 18 bases in between. Sequencing was performed on PBMCs, taken about 49 days after the first yellow fever vaccination. The rearrangement links TRBV7-2 to TRBJ2-1; D is possibly TRBD1 (6 bases). This sequence was found in a man aged 18 to 29 who received the YFV17D yellow fever vaccine. CDR3 loop: CASSGTRRGGYNEQFF. CDR3 DNA sequence: TGTGCCAGCAGCGGCACGCGCAGGGGCGGGTACAATGAGCAGTTCTTC.